Presented here are 18 T cell receptor beta chains from one specimen sequenced in a study of blood T cell repertoires in COVID-19. The table came from immunoSEQ multiplex PCR; TCRdb's copy has only in-frame clones and leaves some out. The data show under 120,000 clones, with about 75% seen just once and less than 6.5% held by the top ten. The sequenced material came from peripheral blood. These receptors all come from a man at least 80 years old with acute or convalescent COVID-19.

The chain has TRBV6-6 and TRBJ1-1, with D uncertain. There are 15 residues in the CDR3. V gave up 2 bases and J gave up 1 base, with 11 bases separating them. Germline V gene sequence: CDR1 MNHNY, CDR2 SVGAGI (reference sequence). The CDR3, as DNA: TGTGCCAGCAGTTACCCTTCCGGGAAGAACACTGAAGCTTTCTTT. As protein: CASSYPSGKNTEAFF.

This chain connects TRBV5-1 to TRBJ1-5; a weak D match, TRBD1 (5 bases). The CDR3 contains 14 residues. Germline CDR1 SGHRS, CDR2 YFSETQ. V lost 0 bases and J 2 bases, leaving 6 bases between the germline ends. The CDR3, as DNA: TGCGCCAGCAGCTTGGGGGGCGGCAATCAGCCCCAGCATTTT. Translation gives CASSLGGGNQPQHF.

This chain uses TRBV7-9 with TRBJ2-1, with 12 bases aligning to TRBD2. J lost 4 bases, V lost 5 bases, and 3 bases had no gene match. This CDR3 contains 15 residues. Germline assignment: CDR1 SEHNR and CDR2 FQNEAQ (reference sequence). The CDR3 nucleotides are TGTGCCAGCAGCCTGACTAGCGGGAGATACAATGAGCAGTTCTTC. Translation gives CASSLTSGRYNEQFF.

The genes are TRBV18 and TRBJ2-7; 10 bases agree with TRBD2. Germline loops: CDR1 KGHSH, CDR2 LQKENI. The CDR3 has 15 amino acids. Trimming took 5 bases from V and 1 from J; bases not matched to a gene: 5. The CDR3 region is CASSVTSGVSYEQYF. The DNA of the CDR3 is TGTGCCAGCTCAGTTACTAGCGGGGTTTCCTACGAGCAGTACTTC.

J is TRBJ2-6 and V is TRBV5-1; the D gene is possibly TRBD2 (6 bases). This CDR3 is 17 amino acids long. V lost 1 base, J lost 1 base, and 12 bases lay in between. Germline loops: CDR1 SGHRS, CDR2 YFSETQ. The CDR3 is CASSLPGESSGANVLTF. The DNA for the CDR3 is TGCGCCAGCAGCTTGCCGGGAGAGTCATCTGGGGCCAACGTCCTGACTTTC.

This clone has a handful of counts. The gene calls are TRBV28 and TRBJ2-1; 7 positions match TRBD2. The CDR3 consists of 15 residues. Germline lookup yields CDR1 MDHEN and CDR2 SYDVKM. Losses at the gene ends were 3 bases for V and 7 bases for J; bases not matched to a gene: 9. CDR3 DNA: TGTGCCAGCAGTTTCGGCGGGAGCTTTAAGAATGAGCAGTTCTTC. Translation gives CASSFGGSFKNEQFF.

This clone has just one count. The CDR3: CASSQALSSYNEQFF. CDR3 nucleotides: TGTGCCAGCTCACAAGCGCTTAGCTCCTACAATGAGCAGTTCTTC. The chain recombines TRBV18 with TRBJ2-1; D is undetermined. The CDR3 length is 15 residues. Looked up from germline, CDR1 is KGHSH and CDR2 is LQKENI. The V gene lost 4 bases and the J gene lost 0 bases, with 10 bases spanning the gap.

This chain connects TRBV14 to TRBJ2-3; the match to TRBD1 covers 9 bases. Germline CDR1 and CDR2: SGHDN and FVKESK. Germline trimming cut 4 bases from V and 5 bases from J; bases unmatched to any gene: 4. The CDR3 contains 14 residues. The CDR3 loop is CASSPGTGKDTQYF. For the CDR3, the DNA is TGTGCCAGCAGCCCCGGGACAGGGAAAGATACGCAGTATTTT.

The chain has TRBV18 and TRBJ2-5; unclear D gene. V lost 3 bases and J 2 bases, leaving 7 bases between the germline ends. The CDR3 extends over 13 amino acids. Germline values: CDR1 KGHSH, CDR2 LQKENI. CDR3 residues: CASSPDIQETQYF. The CDR3 DNA is TGTGCCAGCTCACCTGACATACAAGAGACCCAGTACTTC.

The chain links TRBV9 to TRBJ2-2; 12 nucleotides align to TRBD2. Trimming removed 2 bases from V and 7 bases from J; junction bases left unmatched: 9. The CDR3 covers 17 residues. Germline loops: CDR1 SGDLS, CDR2 YYNGEE. CDR3 in DNA: TGTGCCAGCAGCGTTCGACTAGCGGGAGCGGGAGGCGGGGAGCTGTTTTTT. It encodes CASSVRLAGAGGGELFF.

V and J are TRBV7-3 and TRBJ2-1; 9 bases line up with TRBD2. Trimming removed 4 bases from V and 0 bases from J; junction bases left unmatched: 4. Germline assignment: CDR1 SGHTA and CDR2 FQGTGA. This CDR3 spans 16 amino acids. CDR3 sequence reads: CASSSLSGSSYNEQFF. As DNA, the CDR3 is TGTGCCAGCAGCTCCCTTAGCGGGAGCTCCTACAATGAGCAGTTCTTC.

V gene TRBV5-1 combines with J gene TRBJ2-2; D unresolved. V was clipped by 2 bases and J by 4 bases, with 12 bases between them. The CDR3 totals 15 residues. CDR1 is SGHRS and CDR2 is YFSETQ in the germline V gene. CDR3: CASSFGSTGTGELFF. The DNA of the CDR3 is TGCGCCAGCAGCTTTGGTAGCACTGGCACCGGGGAGCTGTTTTTT.

DNA for the CDR3: TGTGCCAGCAGTTTAACTAGCGGGAGCGGCAATGAGCAGTTCTTC. Encoded protein: CASSLTSGSGNEQFF. The J gene is TRBJ2-1, the V gene TRBV27; 11 bases are shared with TRBD2. The germline V gene encodes CDR1 MNHEY and CDR2 SMNVEV (reference sequence). V lost 2 bases to trimming and J lost 6 bases; unmatched junction nucleotides: 3. The CDR3 contains 15 residues.

The chain has TRBV7-2 and TRBJ2-3; 7 bases agree with TRBD2. Trimming cost V 1 base and J 3 bases; bases outside gene matches: 4. The CDR3 covers 15 residues. Germline values: CDR1 SGHTA, CDR2 FQGNSA. This CDR3 reads CASSLGEGRTDTQYF. As DNA, the CDR3 is TGTGCCAGCAGCTTAGGGGAGGGGAGAACAGATACGCAGTATTTT.

This sequence joins TRBV2 and TRBJ1-1, with TRBD1 identical over 7 bases. V dropped 4 bases and J dropped 7; count of bases not matched to a gene: 3. The CDR3 runs to 12 residues. Germline lookup yields CDR1 SNHLY and CDR2 FYNNEI. The CDR3 sequence: CASSVGDSEAFF. The CDR3 DNA sequence: TGTGCCAGCAGTGTAGGGGACAGTGAAGCTTTCTTT.

A single count supports this clone. This sequence joins TRBV7-2 and TRBJ1-2; TRBD1 might be the D (6 bases). The CDR3 runs 13 residues. V dropped 6 bases and J dropped 5 bases, with 13 bases sitting between them. The germline V gene has CDR1 SGHTA and CDR2 FQGNSA. The CDR3: CASSPDRIYGYTF. CDR3 nucleotide sequence: TGTGCCAGCAGTCCCGACAGGATTTATGGCTACACCTTC. Using reference TRBV7-2 and TRBJ1-2 for the parts outside the CDR3, the full variable domain is GAGVSQSPSNKVTEKGKDVELRCDPISGHTALYWYRQSLGQGLEFLIYFQGNSAPDKSGLPSDRFSAERTGGSVSTLTIQRTQQEDSAVYLCASSPDRIYGYTFGSGTRLTVV.

This clone was counted between two and nine times. The rearrangement uses TRBV27 and TRBJ1-6; 7 bases line up with TRBD1. J was trimmed by 9 bases and V by 7 bases; bases with no gene match: 6. This CDR3 is 13 amino acids long. Germline CDR1 and CDR2: MNHEY and SMNVEV (reference sequence). CDR3 in amino acids: CASTTPGGSPLHF. The CDR3 DNA follows: TGTGCCAGCACCACGCCAGGGGGTTCACCCCTCCACTTT.

This clone was observed a few times. The V call is TRBV19, the J call TRBJ2-2; 9 bases are a match to TRBD2. The V segment lost 7 bases and the J segment 0 bases; nucleotides outside the gene matches: 9. Germline V CDR1 and CDR2: LNHDA, SQIVND (reference sequence). The CDR3 is 17 residues long. The CDR3 loop is CASTLGASGTNTGELFF. CDR3 sequence (DNA): TGTGCCAGTACCCTTGGGGCTAGCGGGACGAACACCGGGGAGCTGTTTTTT.